In this sample, the clone carrying this TCR beta chain turned up many times. The V gene end was trimmed by 0 bases and the J gene end by 11 bases; junction bases not matched to a gene: 9. From germline, CDR1 is LGHNA and CDR2 YSLEER. The CDR3 sequence is 15 residues long. The record originates from a study of T cells after yellow fever vaccination. The study, taken as a whole, reports: Only a small proportion of the clonotypes turned up in both the CD4 and the CD8 compartments, likely arising from convergent recombination. Most primary-vaccination clones reappeared after the booster (about 97% CD4, about 90% CD8).

A 5'RACE template-switching step, the method used to make TCR cDNA, added a universal primer site and UMIs. TCRdb independently ran MiXCR on the 5' RACE reads; one entry per CDR3 protein. The sample lists around 25,000 distinct CDR3 sequences, roughly 4.7% occurring once. Sequenced material: PBMCs, either bulk or a sorted T-cell subset (CD4+, CD8+, memory, or dextramer-sorted; not recorded which), taken on the day of the yellow fever booster vaccination. The chain links TRBV4-3 to TRBJ2-1; 8 bases are a match to TRBD2. This sequence was found in a man between 18 and 35 years old who received the YFV17D yellow fever vaccine. The CDR3 bases are TGCGCCAGCAGCCAAGAGCCAGCGGGGGTATTAAAGCAGTTCTTC. Translating it yields CASSQEPAGVLKQFF.